This is a list of T cell receptor beta chains from one sample in a study of cytomegalovirus exposure and HLA in healthy donors. Profiling relied on immunoSEQ multiplex PCR, and the TCRdb table lists in-frame clones only, not all of them. In total, the table holds some 51,000 clones. Specimen: PBMCs. These receptors came from a man aged 35 to 55 in good health and CMV-seropositive. The CDR3 runs from the conserved cysteine through the conserved F or W. The D gene is left open where the match is weak.

J gene: TRBJ2-7
D gene: NA
V gene: TRBV28
CDR3 protein: CASRTGPEQYF
CDR3 DNA: TGTGCCAGCAGGACAGGCCCCGAGCAGTACTTC

J gene: TRBJ2-3
D gene: TRBD2
V gene: TRBV7-9
CDR3 protein: CASSLLAGGSTDTQYF
CDR3 DNA: TGTGCCAGCAGCTTACTAGCGGGAGGGAGCACAGATACGCAGTATTTT

J gene: TRBJ2-7
D gene: NA
V gene: TRBV13
CDR3 protein: CASSFLAGRPEQYF
CDR3 DNA: TGTGCCAGCAGCTTTCTGGCCGGGAGACCCGAGCAGTACTTC

J gene: TRBJ2-1
D gene: NA
V gene: TRBV5-5
CDR3 protein: CASSLDSTSNEQFF
CDR3 DNA: TGTGCCAGCAGCTTGGACTCTACTAGCAATGAGCAGTTCTTC

J gene: TRBJ2-7
D gene: NA
V gene: TRBV5-6
CDR3 protein: CASKRFRGLGSYEQYF
CDR3 DNA: TGTGCCAGCAAGAGGTTTCGAGGCTTGGGCTCCTACGAGCAGTACTTC

J gene: TRBJ2-7
D gene: NA
V gene: TRBV28
CDR3 protein: CASSPRTSSLYEQYF
CDR3 DNA: TGTGCCAGCAGTCCCCGGACTTCGTCCCTTTACGAGCAGTACTTC

J gene: TRBJ1-1
D gene: TRBD1
V gene: TRBV19
CDR3 protein: CASNYGTGRIEAFF
CDR3 DNA: TGTGCCAGTAATTACGGGACAGGGCGTATTGAAGCTTTCTTT

J gene: TRBJ1-5
D gene: TRBD1
V gene: TRBV2
CDR3 protein: CASDREVNQPQHF
CDR3 DNA: TGTGCCAGTGACAGGGAAGTGAATCAGCCCCAGCATTTT

J gene: TRBJ1-5
D gene: NA
V gene: TRBV9
CDR3 protein: CASSVDPGVQPQHF
CDR3 DNA: TGTGCCAGCAGCGTAGATCCAGGGGTTCAGCCCCAGCATTTT

J gene: TRBJ2-7
D gene: TRBD1
V gene: TRBV28
CDR3 protein: CASSLAGGYEQYF
CDR3 DNA: TGTGCCAGCAGTTTAGCAGGGGGCTACGAGCAGTACTTC

J gene: TRBJ2-7
D gene: NA
V gene: TRBV18
CDR3 protein: CASSPREVYEQYF
CDR3 DNA: TGTGCCAGCTCACCACGGGAGGTCTACGAGCAGTACTTC

J gene: TRBJ2-5
D gene: TRBD2
V gene: TRBV7-2
CDR3 protein: CASSRGEETQYF
CDR3 DNA: TGTGCCAGCAGTCGGGGGGAGGAGACCCAGTACTTC

J gene: TRBJ1-4
D gene: TRBD1
V gene: TRBV30
CDR3 protein: CAWSGTEGEKLFF
CDR3 DNA: TGTGCCTGGAGCGGGACAGAAGGTGAAAAACTGTTTTTT

J gene: TRBJ2-7
D gene: NA
V gene: TRBV13
CDR3 protein: CASRRTGENDEQYF
CDR3 DNA: TGTGCCAGCCGCCGTACAGGAGAGAATGATGAGCAGTACTTC

J gene: TRBJ2-1
D gene: NA
V gene: TRBV7-6
CDR3 protein: CASSPEGVMQFF
CDR3 DNA: TGTGCCAGCAGCCCGGAGGGAGTCATGCAGTTCTTC

J gene: TRBJ2-7
D gene: NA
V gene: TRBV2
CDR3 protein: CASSDGSGDHLF
CDR3 DNA: TGTGCCAGCAGTGATGGATCGGGGGATCATCTTTTC

J gene: TRBJ1-1
D gene: NA
V gene: TRBV6-5
CDR3 protein: CASIPHGPRGTEAFF
CDR3 DNA: TGTGCCAGCATACCCCATGGCCCAAGGGGCACTGAAGCTTTCTTT

J gene: TRBJ1-2
D gene: NA
V gene: TRBV12-1
CDR3 protein: CASSDTSFRNVDYGYTF
CDR3 DNA: TGTGCCAGCAGTGATACTAGCTTTCGGAACGTCGACTATGGCTACACCTTC

J gene: TRBJ1-1
D gene: NA
V gene: TRBV19
CDR3 protein: CASSASLNTEAFF
CDR3 DNA: TGTGCCAGTAGTGCCAGTTTAAACACTGAAGCTTTCTTT

J gene: TRBJ1-5
D gene: NA
V gene: TRBV19
CDR3 protein: CASSIFEQFRQNQPQHF
CDR3 DNA: TGTGCCAGTAGTATTTTCGAACAGTTCAGGCAAAATCAGCCCCAGCATTTT

J gene: TRBJ2-7
D gene: TRBD1
V gene: TRBV7-9
CDR3 protein: CASSPRDRGFYEQYF
CDR3 DNA: TGTGCCAGCAGCCCAAGGGACAGGGGGTTCTACGAGCAGTACTTC

J gene: TRBJ2-3
D gene: NA
V gene: TRBV12-5
CDR3 protein: CASGLVQGASADTQYF
CDR3 DNA: TGTGCTAGTGGTTTGGTACAGGGAGCATCCGCAGATACGCAGTATTTT

J gene: TRBJ1-5
D gene: TRBD1
V gene: TRBV19
CDR3 protein: CASWTGGYNQPQHF
CDR3 DNA: TGTGCCAGTTGGACAGGGGGCTACAATCAGCCCCAGCATTTT

J gene: TRBJ1-4
D gene: NA
V gene: TRBV10-3
CDR3 protein: CAISEGQYEKLFF
CDR3 DNA: TGTGCCATCAGTGAAGGACAGTATGAAAAACTGTTTTTT

J gene: TRBJ2-1
D gene: TRBD2
V gene: TRBV19
CDR3 protein: CASSPTGGYYNEQFF
CDR3 DNA: TGTGCCAGTAGTCCCACGGGGGGGTACTACAATGAGCAGTTCTTC

J gene: TRBJ1-4
D gene: NA
V gene: TRBV27
CDR3 protein: CASSSSLSEKLFF
CDR3 DNA: TGTGCCAGCAGTTCCTCTCTGAGCGAAAAACTGTTTTTT

J gene: TRBJ1-5
D gene: NA
V gene: TRBV30
CDR3 protein: CAWSVVGRNNQPQHF
CDR3 DNA: TGTGCCTGGAGTGTGGTGGGCAGAAACAATCAGCCCCAGCATTTT

J gene: TRBJ2-7
D gene: NA
V gene: TRBV20-1
CDR3 protein: CSAMLGGEYF
CDR3 DNA: TGCAGTGCTATGTTAGGGGGGGAGTACTTC